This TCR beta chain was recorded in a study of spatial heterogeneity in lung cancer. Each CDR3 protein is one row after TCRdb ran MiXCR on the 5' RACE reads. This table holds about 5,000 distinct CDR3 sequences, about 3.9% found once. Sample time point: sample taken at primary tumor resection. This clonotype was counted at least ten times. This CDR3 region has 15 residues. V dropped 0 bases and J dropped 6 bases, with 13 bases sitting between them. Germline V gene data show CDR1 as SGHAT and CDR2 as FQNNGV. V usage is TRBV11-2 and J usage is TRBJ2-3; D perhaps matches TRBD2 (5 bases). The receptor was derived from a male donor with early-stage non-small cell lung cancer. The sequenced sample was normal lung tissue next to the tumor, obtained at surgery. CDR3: CASSLEFLAGDTQYF. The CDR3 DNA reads TGTGCCAGCAGCTTAGAGTTTCTGGCGGGTGATACGCAGTATTTT.